A single sample is the source of the 8 T cell receptor beta chains below, sequenced in a study of T cell responses to AZD1222 COVID-19 vaccine. Using immunoSEQ multiplex PCR, the repertoire was profiled, and TCRdb retains in-frame clones only, with some absent. The sample comprises roughly 110,000 clones, 80% to 85% of which are singletons, and roughly 9.5% rests with the top ten. The specimen comprised peripheral blood, sampled on day 0 of AZD1222 vaccination. The source is an adult in good health.

The rearrangement links TRBV10-3 to TRBJ1-4, with a weak D call TRBD1 (5 bases). Trimming stripped 4 bases from V and 7 bases from J, with 13 bases between. Germline V gene sequence: CDR1 ENHRY, CDR2 SYGVKD. CDR3 length equals 14 residues. The CDR3 here is CAISGGLGSEKLFF. As DNA, the CDR3 is TGTGCCATCAGTGGGGGACTGGGGAGTGAAAAACTGTTTTTT.

CDR3 protein: CATSDSTGANEAFF. CDR3 DNA: TGTGCCACCAGTGATTCGACAGGGGCTAATGAAGCTTTCTTT. V is TRBV24-1 and J is TRBJ1-1, with 8 bases matching TRBD1. V trimming: 2 bases; J trimming: 7 bases; junction bases outside the gene matches: 5. Germline V CDR1 and CDR2: KGHDR, SFDVKD. This CDR3 spans 14 amino acids.

The rearrangement uses TRBV30 and TRBJ1-3; D uncertain. Trimming left V 0 bases short and J 0 bases short, with 6 bases between. Per germline, CDR1 GTSNPN and CDR2 SVGIG (reference sequence). The CDR3 consists of 14 residues. CDR3 bases: TGTGCCTGGAGTGTGGGCCTCTCTGGAAACACCATATATTTT. The encoded protein is CAWSVGLSGNTIYF. The full variable domain, in which reference TRBV30 and TRBJ1-3 provide the parts outside the CDR3, is SQTIHQWPATLVQPVGSPLSLECTVEGTSNPNLYWYRQAAGRGLQLLFYSVGIGQISSEVPQNLSASRPQDRQFILSSKKLLLSDSGFYLCAWSVGLSGNTIYFGEGSWLTVV.

The chain has TRBV28 and TRBJ2-5; the D is unclear. V dropped 10 bases and J dropped 0 bases, with 12 bases sitting between them. Germline V gene lookup returns CDR1 MDHEN and CDR2 SYDVKM. The CDR3 loop spans 13 amino acids. CDR3 bases: TGTGCCACGCAGAACACAGACCAAGAGACCCAGTACTTC. It encodes CATQNTDQETQYF.

This sequence joins TRBV2 and TRBJ2-1; weak D call: TRBD1 (6 bases). Germline CDR1 SNHLY, CDR2 FYNNEI. CDR3 length: 14 amino acids. V gave up 2 bases and J gave up 3 bases, with 8 bases separating them. The CDR3 DNA sequence: TGTGCCAGCAGTGAACAGGGGCTCTACAATGAGCAGTTCTTC. This sequence encodes CASSEQGLYNEQFF.

This chain uses TRBV2 with TRBJ2-1; TRBD2 might be the D (5 bases). CDR3 length: 14 residues. Germline values: CDR1 SNHLY, CDR2 FYNNEI. V was trimmed by 5 bases and J by 6 bases, leaving 14 bases between them. The CDR3 spells CASSQRAGSNEQFF. In nucleotides, the CDR3 is TGTGCCAGCAGTCAACGTGCGGGCAGCAATGAGCAGTTCTTC.

This chain joins TRBV4-3 and TRBJ1-6; D ambiguous. CDR1 and CDR2 (germline): LGHNA, YSLEER. CDR3 size: 15 residues. Trimming pared 1 base from V and 9 bases from J, leaving 13 bases between. The CDR3 DNA reads TGCGCCAGCAGCCAAGTCGACACCAAAGGTTCACCCCTCCACTTT. It codes for CASSQVDTKGSPLHF.

The gene calls are TRBV10-3 and TRBJ1-2, with D unclear. The CDR3 loop spans 14 amino acids. Germline V gene data show CDR1 as ENHRY and CDR2 as SYGVKD. The V end was cut by 2 bases, the J end by 13 bases, with 20 bases between. The CDR3 here is CAISEGQEVLGCTF. CDR3 in DNA: TGTGCCATCAGTGAGGGGCAGGAGGTTCTTGGTTGCACCTTC.